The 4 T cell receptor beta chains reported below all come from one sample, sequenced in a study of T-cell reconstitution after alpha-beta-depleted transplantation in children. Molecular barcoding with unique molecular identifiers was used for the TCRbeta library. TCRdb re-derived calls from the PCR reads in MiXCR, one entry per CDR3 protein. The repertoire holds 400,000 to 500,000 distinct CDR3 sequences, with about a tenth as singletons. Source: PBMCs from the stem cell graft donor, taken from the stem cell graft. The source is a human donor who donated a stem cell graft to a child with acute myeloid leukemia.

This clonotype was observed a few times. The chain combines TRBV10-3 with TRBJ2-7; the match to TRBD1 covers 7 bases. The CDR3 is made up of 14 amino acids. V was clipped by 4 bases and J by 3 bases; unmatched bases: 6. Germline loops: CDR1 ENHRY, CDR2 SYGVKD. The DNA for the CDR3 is TGTGCCATCAGTGGACAGGGTGCAGTCTACGAGCAGTACGTC. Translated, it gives CAISGQGAVYEQYV.

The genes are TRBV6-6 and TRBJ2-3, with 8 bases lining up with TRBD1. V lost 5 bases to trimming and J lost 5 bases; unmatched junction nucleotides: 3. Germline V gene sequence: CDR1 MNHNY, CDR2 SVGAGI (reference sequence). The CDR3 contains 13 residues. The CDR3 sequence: CASSPDRGDTQYF. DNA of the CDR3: TGTGCCAGCAGTCCCGACAGGGGAGATACGCAGTATTTT.

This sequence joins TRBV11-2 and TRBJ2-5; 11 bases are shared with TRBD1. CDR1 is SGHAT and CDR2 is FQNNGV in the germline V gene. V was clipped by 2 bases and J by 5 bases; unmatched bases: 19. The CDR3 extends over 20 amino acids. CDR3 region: CASSLPPREIPDRGPETQYF. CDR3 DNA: TGTGCCAGCAGCTTACCCCCTCGAGAGATACCGGACAGGGGGCCGGAGACCCAGTACTTC. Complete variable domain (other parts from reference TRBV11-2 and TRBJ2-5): EAGVAQSPRYKIIEKRQSVAFWCNPISGHATLYWYQQILGQGPKLLIQFQNNGVVDDSQLPKDRFSAERLKGVDSTLKIQPAKLEDSAVYLCASSLPPREIPDRGPETQYFGPGTRLLVL.

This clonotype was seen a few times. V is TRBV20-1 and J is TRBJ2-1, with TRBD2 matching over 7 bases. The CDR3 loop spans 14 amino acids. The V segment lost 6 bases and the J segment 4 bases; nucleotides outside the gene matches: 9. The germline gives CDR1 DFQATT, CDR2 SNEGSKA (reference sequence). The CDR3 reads CSARRTGLYNEQFF. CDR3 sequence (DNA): TGCAGTGCGCGCCGGACGGGACTATACAATGAGCAGTTCTTC.